This entry lists 6 T cell receptor beta chains sequenced from one sample in a study of CD8+CD57+ T cells in acquired aplastic anemia. Genomic DNA was employed as the template in profiling TCR beta VDJ and CDR3. In TCRdb, the reads were re-called with MiXCR into one record per CDR3 protein. The data show a few hundred thousand distinct CDR3 sequences, with under 40% seen just once and under 0.95% held by the top ten. For sequencing, patients were chosen who had shown expansion of CD8+CD57+ cells by flow cytometry. What was sequenced was sorted CD4+, CD8+, or CD8+CD57+ T cells (not recorded which) from PBMCs. All receptors come from a human donor with aplastic anemia.

This clonotype came up many times. This chain links TRBV20-1 with TRBJ1-5; D is possibly TRBD1 (6 bases). The CDR3 runs to 17 residues. Trimming pared 5 bases from V and 2 bases from J, leaving 22 bases between. The V gene's germline CDR1 is DFQATT and CDR2 SNEGSKA (reference sequence). CDR3 DNA sequence: TGCAGTGCTCTTGGACAGTTTGGCCTGGTCGGCAATCAGCCCCAGCATTTT. The encoded protein is CSALGQFGLVGNQPQHF.

This clonotype appeared a single time. The chain combines TRBV2 with TRBJ2-7; TRBD1 agrees at 7 bases. The CDR3 contains 13 residues. The germline V gene encodes CDR1 SNHLY and CDR2 FYNNEI. J lost 6 bases, V lost 2 bases, and 4 bases had no gene match. As DNA, the CDR3 is TGTGCCAGCAGTGAAAGGGCAGGGGGCGAGCAGTACTTC. This encodes CASSERAGGEQYF.

This clonotype was seen ten or more times. The chain uses TRBV15 and TRBJ2-7, with TRBD1 matching 7 bases. Germline CDR1 reads LNHNV; CDR2 reads YYDKDF (reference sequence). The CDR3 consists of 14 residues. Unmatched junction bases numbered 9, after V lost 8 bases and J lost 2 bases. The DNA of the CDR3 is TGTGCCACCTCCCTATTCGACAGGGCCTACGAGCAGTACTTC. It codes for CATSLFDRAYEQYF.

A note on this clonotype: At one end, the junction sequence differs from germline, possibly due to a read error. V and J are TRBV4-2 and TRBJ1-6, with D possibly matching TRBD1 (5 bases). Germline assignment: CDR1 LGHNA and CDR2 YNFKEQ. CDR3 length: 15 residues. CDR3 residues: CASSQDRVPSSPPHF. CDR3 bases: TGTGCCAGCAGCCAAGACAGGGTTCCAAGCTCACCCCCCCACTTT.

This clonotype has ten or more counts. The V and J genes are TRBV20-1 and TRBJ2-7, with D possibly TRBD2 on 6 matching bases. CDR1 is DFQATT, CDR2 SNEGSKA, per germline (reference sequence). CDR3 length: 14 residues. The V and J ends lost 6 bases and 4 bases respectively, with 19 bases between them. CDR3 in amino acids: CSANRDSLYYEQYF. CDR3 DNA sequence: TGCAGTGCAAACCGGGACTCGTTGTATTACGAGCAGTACTTC.

The J gene is TRBJ1-1, the V gene TRBV28; D perhaps matches TRBD1 (5 bases). Trimming cost V 6 bases and J 1 base, with 12 bases left between them. This CDR3 region has 14 residues. Per germline, CDR1 MDHEN and CDR2 SYDVKM. The CDR3, as DNA: TGTGCCAGCAGCCAGTTGGGGGGGAACACTGAAGCTTTCTTT. This codes for CASSQLGGNTEAFF.